This is a list of T cell receptor beta chains from one sample in a study of OX40 agonist ivuxolimab in advanced cancers. The repertoire was sequenced with immunoSEQ multiplex PCR; TCRdb's copy has only in-frame clones and lacks some. The profile shows more than 75,000 clones, about 80% of them singletons. The sequencing here drew on CD4+ or CD8+ T cells sorted from blood, taken in a trial of the OX40 agonist ivuxolimab. The receptors shown here come from an adult with an advanced solid tumor such as melanoma, head and neck, liver or kidney cancer. Both conserved end residues are part of each CDR3. The D gene is left open where the match is weak. Part of the rows lack a size; the others show once, few, many or a class for expanded clones.

D | size | J | V | CDR3 | DNA
. | . | TRBJ2-4 | TRBV7-2 | CASSWLRGTNNIQYF | TGTGCCAGCAGCTGGCTCCGGGGGACCAACAACATTCAGTACTTC
TRBD1 | . | TRBJ1-5 | TRBV5-1 | CASSLDQGGPNQPQHF | TGCGCCAGCAGCTTGGATCAGGGGGGCCCCAATCAGCCCCAGCATTTT
. | . | TRBJ2-1 | TRBV4-2 | CASSQDSRRPMNEQFF | TGTGCCAGCAGCCAAGATAGCAGGAGGCCCATGAATGAGCAGTTCTTC
. | . | TRBJ1-1 | TRBV5-5 | CASSLSGGAEAFF | TGTGCCAGCAGCTTGTCTGGGGGGGCTGAAGCTTTCTTT
. | . | TRBJ2-5 | TRBV23-1 | CANRADTSPQETQYF | TGCGCCAACCGGGCGGATACAAGCCCCCAAGAGACCCAGTACTTC
. | . | TRBJ1-1 | TRBV6-5 | CASSYLSYSPEAFF | TGTGCCAGCAGTTACTTGTCCTACTCTCCTGAAGCTTTCTTT
TRBD1 | . | TRBJ1-1 | TRBV19 | CASSLSGTGPEAFF | TGTGCCAGTAGCCTGTCCGGGACAGGGCCCGAAGCTTTCTTT
. | . | TRBJ1-2 | TRBV27 | CASSFSRTAVYHGYTF | TGTGCCAGCAGTTTCTCCCGGACAGCCGTCTATCATGGCTACACCTTC
TRBD2 | . | TRBJ2-1 | TRBV28 | CASSLSGPNHNEQFF | TGTGCCAGCAGTCTTAGCGGGCCCAACCACAATGAGCAGTTCTTC
. | . | TRBJ2-3 | TRBV6-5 | CASSKHTDTQYF | TGTGCCAGCAGTAAGCACACAGATACGCAGTATTTT
. | . | TRBJ1-2 | TRBV18 | CASSPNSGTEYGYTF | TGTGCCAGCTCGCCGAATAGCGGGACCGAGTATGGCTACACCTTC
TRBD2 | once | TRBJ2-5 | TRBV18 | CASSPDLAGQETQYF | TGTGCCAGCTCACCCGACCTAGCGGGGCAAGAGACCCAGTACTTC
TRBD1 | . | TRBJ1-2 | TRBV29-1 | CSVVDRGFYGYTF | TGCAGCGTTGTGGACAGGGGGTTCTATGGCTACACCTTC
. | . | TRBJ2-7 | TRBV7-8 | CASSLSQGGYEQYF | TGTGCCAGCAGCTTAAGTCAGGGGGGGTACGAGCAGTACTTC
. | . | TRBJ2-1 | TRBV6-1 | CAIENLGGSYNEQFF | TGTGCCATTGAGAATTTGGGGGGCTCCTACAATGAGCAGTTCTTC
. | . | TRBJ2-5 | TRBV7-2 | CASSLSGAGETQYF | TGTGCCAGCAGCTTGTCGGGGGCTGGAGAGACCCAGTACTTC
. | . | TRBJ1-3 | TRBV28 | CASSLGQSGNTIYF | TGTGCCAGCAGTTTAGGACAGAGCGGAAACACCATATATTTT
TRBD1 | few | TRBJ2-7 | TRBV6-5 | CATTTLTGGYEQYF | TGTGCCACCACGACCTTGACAGGGGGCTACGAGCAGTACTTC
. | . | TRBJ2-5 | TRBV11-1 | CASSLERRQETQYF | TGTGCCAGCAGCTTAGAGAGAAGACAAGAGACCCAGTACTTC
TRBD2 | . | TRBJ2-7 | TRBV27 | CASSLSSSGNYEQYF | TGTGCCAGCAGTTTATCGTCTAGCGGGAACTACGAGCAGTACTTC
. | . | TRBJ1-1 | TRBV4-3 | CASSQVIASEAFF | TGCGCCAGCAGCCAAGTAATTGCCTCTGAAGCTTTCTTT
. | . | TRBJ2-3 | TRBV7-9 | CASSQIHPSTDTQYF | TGTGCCAGCAGCCAGATTCATCCTAGCACAGATACGCAGTATTTT
. | . | TRBJ2-5 | TRBV4-2 | CASSQDWGPNQETQYF | TGTGCCAGCAGCCAAGATTGGGGACCCAACCAAGAGACCCAGTACTTC
. | . | TRBJ2-2 | TRBV6-5 | CASRQRNTGELFF | TGTGCCAGCAGACAGAGAAACACCGGGGAGCTGTTTTTT
. | . | TRBJ2-1 | TRBV29-1 | CSVVAPRANNEQFF | TGCAGCGTTGTGGCCCCCCGGGCGAACAATGAGCAGTTCTTC
. | once | TRBJ2-7 | TRBV7-9 | CASSSSDPYEQYF | TGTGCCAGCAGCTCCTCGGACCCGTACGAGCAGTACTTC
. | . | TRBJ2-1 | TRBV27 | CASSLTEPAPSSYNEQFF | TGTGCCAGCAGTTTGACCGAACCAGCTCCGAGCTCCTACAATGAGCAGTTCTTC
. | . | TRBJ2-1 | TRBV7-2 | CASSLGGHEQFF | TGTGCCAGCAGCTTAGGTGGGCATGAGCAGTTCTTC
. | . | TRBJ2-1 | TRBV2 | CASTIWEQFF | TGTGCCAGCACTATTTGGGAGCAGTTCTTC
TRBD2 | few | TRBJ2-1 | TRBV11-2 | CASSRLAGDIREQFF | TGTGCCAGCAGCCGACTAGCGGGGGATATTCGTGAGCAGTTCTTC
. | . | TRBJ2-7 | TRBV2 | CASSVGREQYF | TGTGCCAGCTCGGTGGGAAGGGAGCAGTACTTC
TRBD1 | . | TRBJ2-1 | TRBV19 | CASSIQGAYNEQFF | TGTGCCAGTAGTATTCAGGGGGCCTACAATGAGCAGTTCTTC
TRBD1 | . | TRBJ1-1 | TRBV6-5 | CASSYGQGPAFF | TGTGCCAGCAGTTACGGACAGGGACCAGCTTTCTTT
. | . | TRBJ2-6 | TRBV7-6 | CASSTSGANVLTF | TGTGCCAGCAGCACATCTGGGGCCAACGTCCTGACTTTC
. | . | TRBJ2-6 | TRBV7-9 | CASSSLRGRSSGANVLTF | TGTGCCAGCAGCTCGCTGCGGGGCCGGAGCTCTGGGGCCAACGTCCTGACTTTC
. | . | TRBJ1-6 | TRBV27 | CASSQIPELGTYNSPLHF | TGTGCCAGCAGTCAAATCCCCGAGCTAGGGACCTATAATTCACCCCTCCACTTT
. | . | TRBJ1-2 | TRBV19 | CASRRDGNYGYTF | TGTGCCAGTAGAAGGGACGGTAACTATGGCTACACCTTC
. | . | TRBJ2-5 | TRBV30 | CAWSPGSVRETQYF | TGTGCCTGGAGTCCCGGTAGTGTTCGCGAGACCCAGTACTTC
. | . | TRBJ2-7 | TRBV5-4 | CASSFGPGQDRSYEQYF | TGTGCCAGCAGCTTTGGTCCGGGGCAGGACCGCTCCTACGAGCAGTACTTC
TRBD2 | . | TRBJ2-1 | TRBV6-4 | CASSDAGEEDEQFF | TGTGCCAGCAGTGACGCGGGGGAGGAGGATGAGCAGTTCTTC
TRBD1 | . | TRBJ1-2 | TRBV18 | CASSPSVGDRAGYTF | TGTGCCAGCTCACCAAGCGTGGGAGACAGGGCTGGCTACACCTTC